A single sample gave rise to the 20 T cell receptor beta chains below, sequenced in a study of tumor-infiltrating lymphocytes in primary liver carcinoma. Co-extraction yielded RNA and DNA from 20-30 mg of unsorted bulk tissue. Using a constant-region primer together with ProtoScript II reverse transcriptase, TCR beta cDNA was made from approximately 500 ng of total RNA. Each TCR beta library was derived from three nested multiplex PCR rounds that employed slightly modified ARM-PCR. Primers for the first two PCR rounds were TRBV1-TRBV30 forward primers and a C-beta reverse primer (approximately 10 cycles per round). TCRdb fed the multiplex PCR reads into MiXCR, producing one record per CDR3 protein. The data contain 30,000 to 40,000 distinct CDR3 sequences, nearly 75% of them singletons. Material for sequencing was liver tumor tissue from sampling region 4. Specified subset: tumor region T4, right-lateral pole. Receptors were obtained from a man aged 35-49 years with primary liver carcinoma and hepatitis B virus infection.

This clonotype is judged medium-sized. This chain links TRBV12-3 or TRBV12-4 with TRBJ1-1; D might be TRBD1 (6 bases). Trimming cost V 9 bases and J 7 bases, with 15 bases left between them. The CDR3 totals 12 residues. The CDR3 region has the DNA TGTGCCAGTACGGGACACGGCGGTGAAGCTTTCTTT. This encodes CASTGHGGEAFF.

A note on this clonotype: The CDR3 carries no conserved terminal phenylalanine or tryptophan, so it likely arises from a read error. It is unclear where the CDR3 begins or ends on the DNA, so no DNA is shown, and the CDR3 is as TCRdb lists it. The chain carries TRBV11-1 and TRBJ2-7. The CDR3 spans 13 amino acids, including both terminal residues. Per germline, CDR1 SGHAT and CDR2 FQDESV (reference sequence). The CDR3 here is CASRGKRSYEQHI.

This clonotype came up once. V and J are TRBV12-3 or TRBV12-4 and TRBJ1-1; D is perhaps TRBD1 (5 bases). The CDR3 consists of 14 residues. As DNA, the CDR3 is TGTACCATCAGTTCGACAGACAGGAACACTGAAGCTTTCTTT. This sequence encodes CTISSTDRNTEAFF.

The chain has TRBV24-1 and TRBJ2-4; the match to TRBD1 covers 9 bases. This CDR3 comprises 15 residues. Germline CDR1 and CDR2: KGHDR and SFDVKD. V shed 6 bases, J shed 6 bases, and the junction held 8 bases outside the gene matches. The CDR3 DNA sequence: TGTGCCACCAGTAATTCGACAGGGGGGGTAAACATTCAGTACTTC. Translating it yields CATSNSTGGVNIQYF.

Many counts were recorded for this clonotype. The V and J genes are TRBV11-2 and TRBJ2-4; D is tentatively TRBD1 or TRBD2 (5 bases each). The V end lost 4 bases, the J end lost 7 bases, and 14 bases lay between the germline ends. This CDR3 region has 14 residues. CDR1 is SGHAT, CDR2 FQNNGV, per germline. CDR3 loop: CASSSGTEDNIQYF. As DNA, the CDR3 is TGTGCCAGCAGCTCCGGGACGGAGGATAACATTCAGTACTTC.

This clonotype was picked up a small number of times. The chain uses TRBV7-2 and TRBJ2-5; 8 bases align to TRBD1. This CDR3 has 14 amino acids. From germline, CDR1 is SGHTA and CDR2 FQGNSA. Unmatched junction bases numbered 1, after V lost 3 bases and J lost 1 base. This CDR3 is CASSFRGRQETQYF. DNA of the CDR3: TGTGCCAGCAGCTTCAGGGGGCGCCAAGAGACCCAGTACTTC.

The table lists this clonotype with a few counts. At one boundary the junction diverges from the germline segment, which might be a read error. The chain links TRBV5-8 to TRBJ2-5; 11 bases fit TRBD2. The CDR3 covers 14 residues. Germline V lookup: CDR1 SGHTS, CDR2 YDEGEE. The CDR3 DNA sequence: TGTGCAAGCAGCTTCGGGACTAGCGGAGGGACCCAGTACTTC. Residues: CASSFGTSGGTQYF.

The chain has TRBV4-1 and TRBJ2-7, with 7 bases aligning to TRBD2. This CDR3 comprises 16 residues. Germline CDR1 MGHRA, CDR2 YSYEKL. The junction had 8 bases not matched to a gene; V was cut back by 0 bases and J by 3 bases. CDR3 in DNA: TGCGCCAGCAGCCAAGATCGGGCTAGCGGATGCTACGAGCAGTACTTC. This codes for CASSQDRASGCYEQYF.

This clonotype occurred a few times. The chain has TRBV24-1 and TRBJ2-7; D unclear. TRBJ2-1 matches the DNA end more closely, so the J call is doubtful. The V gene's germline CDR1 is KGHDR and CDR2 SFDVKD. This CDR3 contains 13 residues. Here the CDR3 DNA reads TGTGCCACCAGCAACGAGGCCTCCTACGAGCAGTTCTTC. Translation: CATSNEASYEQFF.

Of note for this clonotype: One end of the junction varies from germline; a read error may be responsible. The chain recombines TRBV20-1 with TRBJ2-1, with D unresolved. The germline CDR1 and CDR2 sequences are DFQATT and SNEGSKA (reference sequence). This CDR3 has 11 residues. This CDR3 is CIAKPLNERFF. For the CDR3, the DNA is TGCATTGCTAAACCCCTCAATGAGCGGTTCTTC.

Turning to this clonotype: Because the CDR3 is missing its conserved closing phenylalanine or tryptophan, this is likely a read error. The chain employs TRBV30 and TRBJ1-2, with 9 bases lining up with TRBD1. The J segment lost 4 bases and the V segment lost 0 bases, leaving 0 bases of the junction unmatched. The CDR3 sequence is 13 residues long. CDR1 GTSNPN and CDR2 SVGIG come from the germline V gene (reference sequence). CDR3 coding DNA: TGTGCCTGGAGTGTGACAGGGGGCTATGGCTACACCATC. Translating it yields CAWSVTGGYGYTI.

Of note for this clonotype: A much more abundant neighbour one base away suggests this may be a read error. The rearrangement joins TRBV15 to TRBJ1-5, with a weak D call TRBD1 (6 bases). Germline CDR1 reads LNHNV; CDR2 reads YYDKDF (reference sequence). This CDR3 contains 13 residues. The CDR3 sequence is CTTSRARGEPQHF. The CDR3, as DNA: TGTACCACCAGCAGAGCAAGGGGGGAGCCCCAGCATTTT.

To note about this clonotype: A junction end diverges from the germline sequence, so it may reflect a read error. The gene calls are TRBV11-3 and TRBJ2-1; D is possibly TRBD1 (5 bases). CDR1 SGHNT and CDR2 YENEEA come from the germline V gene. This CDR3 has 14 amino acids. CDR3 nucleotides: TGTGCCAGCAACTTAGGGGTCAGCAAAAATGGGCAGTTCTTC. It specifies CASNLGVSKNGQFF.

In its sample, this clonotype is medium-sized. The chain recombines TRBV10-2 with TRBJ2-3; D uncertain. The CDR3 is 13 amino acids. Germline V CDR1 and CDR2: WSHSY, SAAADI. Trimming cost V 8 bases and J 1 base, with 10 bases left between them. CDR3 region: CASGNARTDTQYF. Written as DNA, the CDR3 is TGCGCCAGCGGGAATGCGCGCACAGATACGCAGTATTTT.

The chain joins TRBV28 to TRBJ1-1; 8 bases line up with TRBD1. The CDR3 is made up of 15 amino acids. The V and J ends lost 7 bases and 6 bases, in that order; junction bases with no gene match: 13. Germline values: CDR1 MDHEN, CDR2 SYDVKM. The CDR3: CASIPTQGADSEAFF. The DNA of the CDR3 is TGTGCCAGCATCCCTACCCAGGGGGCCGACTCTGAAGCTTTCTTT.

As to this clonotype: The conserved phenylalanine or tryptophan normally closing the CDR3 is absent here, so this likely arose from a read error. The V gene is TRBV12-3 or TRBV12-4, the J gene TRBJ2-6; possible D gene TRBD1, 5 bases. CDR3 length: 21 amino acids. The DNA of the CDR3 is TGTGCCAGCAGTCGGACCCGATTAGTCCCCGGTCAGGCCTCTGGGGCCAATGTCCTGACTCTC. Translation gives CASSRTRLVPGQASGANVLTL.

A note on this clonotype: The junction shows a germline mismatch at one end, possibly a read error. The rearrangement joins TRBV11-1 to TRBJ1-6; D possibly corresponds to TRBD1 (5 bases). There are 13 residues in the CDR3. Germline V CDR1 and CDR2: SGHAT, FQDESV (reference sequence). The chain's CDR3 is CAISRTLVSPPHF. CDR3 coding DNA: TGTGCCATTAGCCGGACACTGGTTTCACCCCCCCACTTT.

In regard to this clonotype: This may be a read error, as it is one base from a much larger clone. CDR3 in amino acids: CASSLGLDYKRYF. The CDR3 coding sequence is TGCGCCAGCAGCTTGGGGCTGGACTACAAGCGGTACTTC. This chain uses TRBV5-1 with TRBJ2-7, with D tentatively TRBD2 (6 bases). Germline lookup yields CDR1 SGHRS and CDR2 YFSETQ. Trimming left V 0 bases short and J 12 bases short, with 16 bases between. The CDR3 spans 13 residues.

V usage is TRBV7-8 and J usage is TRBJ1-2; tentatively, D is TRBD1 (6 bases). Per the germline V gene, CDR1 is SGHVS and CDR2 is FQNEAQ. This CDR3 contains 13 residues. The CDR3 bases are TGTGTCATCAGCCCGCATAAGGGGGGGGGCTACACCTTC. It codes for CVISPHKGGGYTF.

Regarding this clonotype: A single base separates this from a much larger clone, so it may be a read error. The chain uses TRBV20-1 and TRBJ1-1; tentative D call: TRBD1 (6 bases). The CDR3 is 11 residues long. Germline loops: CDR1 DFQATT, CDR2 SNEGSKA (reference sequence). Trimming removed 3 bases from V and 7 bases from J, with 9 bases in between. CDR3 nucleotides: TGCAGTGCTAGGGGGGCCATTGAAGCTTTCTTT. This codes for CSARGAIEAFF.